Following are 24 T cell receptor beta chains from one sample sequenced in a study of T-cell memory formation after mild COVID-19. TCRdb reprocessed the 5' RACE reads via MiXCR and lists one record per CDR3 protein. Among hundreds of thousands of distinct CDR3 sequences listed, roughly 13% were seen once. Sequencing used PBMCs or a T cell subset sorted from them (not recorded which). The receptors originated from a man in his late teens or twenties who had mild COVID-19 (a few samples of this study predate the infection). Cell type and time point are not known.

This chain uses TRBV6-2 or TRBV6-3 with TRBJ1-1; TRBD1 might be the D (6 bases). Looked up from germline, CDR1 is MNHEY and CDR2 is SVGEGT. Trimming took 6 bases from V and 4 from J, leaving 15 bases between them. This CDR3 has 14 amino acids. The CDR3 nucleotides read TGTGCCAGCAGACTACAGGGCTCGGGCACTGAAGCTTTCTTT. Its translation is CASRLQGSGTEAFF.

The V and J genes are TRBV5-6 and TRBJ2-3, with 7 bases fitting TRBD1. The CDR3 is made up of 14 amino acids. J gave up 5 bases and V 7 bases, and 10 bases lay outside the gene matches. Germline-derived CDR1 and CDR2 are SGHDT and YYEEEE. The CDR3 nucleotides are TGTGCCAGCGGACGAGGGGGCGCGATAGATACGCAGTATTTT. Its translation is CASGRGGAIDTQYF.

The gene calls are TRBV18 and TRBJ1-2; D remains unclear. The CDR3 is made up of 13 amino acids. V was cut by 0 bases and J by 8 bases, with 10 bases left in between. Germline values: CDR1 KGHSH, CDR2 LQKENI. The CDR3 loop is CASSPPVRFGYTF. The CDR3, as DNA: TGTGCCAGCTCACCACCTGTCCGGTTCGGCTACACCTTC. Combining the CDR3 with reference TRBV18 and TRBJ1-2 gives the whole variable domain NAGVMQNPRHLVRRRGQEARLRCSPMKGHSHVYWYRQLPEEGLKFMVYLQKENIIDESGMPKERFSAEFPKEGPSILRIQQVVRGDSAAYFCASSPPVRFGYTFGSGTRLTVV.

This clonotype appeared a few times. The chain's CDR3 is CASSPGIRLAGGRSYNEQFF. The CDR3 DNA reads TGTGCCAGCAGCCCCGGGATCCGGCTAGCGGGGGGCCGCTCCTACAATGAGCAGTTCTTC. The chain links TRBV7-9 to TRBJ2-1; TRBD2 agrees at 11 bases. Germline CDR1 reads SEHNR; CDR2 reads FQNEAQ (reference sequence). V dropped 5 bases and J dropped 0; count of bases not matched to a gene: 15. The CDR3 consists of 20 residues.

The rearrangement uses TRBV6-2 or TRBV6-3 and TRBJ1-1, with 7 bases fitting TRBD1. V was clipped by 4 bases and J by 3 bases; unmatched bases: 8. Germline values: CDR1 MNHEY, CDR2 SVGEGT. The CDR3 is 15 residues long. In DNA, the CDR3 is TGTGCCAGCAGTTCCCGGAAGGGGGCTTACACTGAAGCTTTCTTT. This translates into CASSSRKGAYTEAFF.

The chain uses TRBV5-4 and TRBJ1-1, with 8 bases identical to TRBD1. Trimming took 3 bases from V and 1 from J; bases not matched to a gene: 5. Germline loops: CDR1 SGHNT, CDR2 YYREEE (reference sequence). This CDR3 has 15 amino acids. CDR3 residues: CASSSPGTGNTEAFF. CDR3 DNA sequence: TGTGCCAGCAGCTCTCCCGGGACAGGGAACACTGAAGCTTTCTTT. Looking up the rest from reference TRBV5-4 and TRBJ1-1 gives the full variable domain: ETGVTQSPTHLIKTRGQQVTLRCSSQSGHNTVSWYQQALGQGPQFIFQYYREEENGRGNFPPRFSGLQFPNYSSELNVNALELDDSALYLCASSSPGTGNTEAFFGQGTRLTVV.

J is TRBJ1-5 and V is TRBV20-1, with D possibly matching TRBD1 (5 bases). The CDR3 contains 14 residues. Germline V gene lookup returns CDR1 DFQATT and CDR2 SNEGSKA (reference sequence). V dropped 5 bases and J dropped 0 bases, with 11 bases sitting between them. In DNA form, the CDR3 reads TGCAGTGCTCCGAGGGGTAATAGCAATCAGCCCCAGCATTTT. Translated: CSAPRGNSNQPQHF.

The chain couples TRBV4-2 to TRBJ2-2, with a tentative D call TRBD2 (6 bases). This CDR3 is built from 21 residues. Germline CDR1 reads LGHNA; CDR2 reads YNFKEQ. Trimming cost V 1 base and J 0 bases, with 24 bases left between them. The CDR3, as DNA: TGTGCCAGCAGCCAAGCGTCAGGGTTTGGCGGGGTGTTCGCGAACACCGGGGAGCTGTTTTTT. Translation: CASSQASGFGGVFANTGELFF.

The J gene is TRBJ2-3, the V gene TRBV7-9; D uncertain. The CDR3 length is 13 residues. Germline loops: CDR1 SEHNR, CDR2 FQNEAQ (reference sequence). V lost 5 bases, J lost 6 bases, and 12 bases lay in between. CDR3 loop: CASSALGPDTQYF. As DNA, the CDR3 is TGTGCCAGCAGCGCCCTCGGCCCGGATACGCAGTATTTT. The variable domain in full, with the rest retrieved from reference TRBV7-9 and TRBJ2-3, is DTGVSQNPRHKITKRGQNVTFRCDPISEHNRLYWYRQTLGQGPEFLTYFQNEAQLEKSRLLSDRFSAERPKGSFSTLEIQRTEQGDSAMYLCASSALGPDTQYFGPGTRLTVL.

Ten or more counts support this clonotype. The CDR3 nucleotides read TGTGCCAGCAGTTTAAACGGATACGAGCAGTACTTC. Encoded protein: CASSLNGYEQYF. J is TRBJ2-7 and V is TRBV27, with unresolved D. CDR3 length: 12 amino acids. Germline V gene lookup returns CDR1 MNHEY and CDR2 SMNVEV (reference sequence). V was pared by 2 bases and J by 4 bases, with 6 bases between.

This clonotype was counted many times. V and J are TRBV6-5 and TRBJ2-7, with unresolved D. CDR3 size: 13 residues. Trimming pared 0 bases from V and 6 bases from J, leaving 9 bases between. The germline CDR1 and CDR2 sequences are MNHEY and SVGAGI. As DNA, the CDR3 is TGTGCCAGCAGTTACTCGATGTCTAGCGAGCAGTACGTC. As protein: CASSYSMSSEQYV.

The J gene is TRBJ2-3, the V gene TRBV5-1; D remains ambiguous. V lost 5 bases to trimming and J lost 6 bases, with 22 bases between them. This CDR3 has 16 residues. The germline V gene encodes CDR1 SGHRS and CDR2 YFSETQ. CDR3 sequence (DNA): TGCGCCAGCAGTCCCCCCTTGGCTGGTGATAAGGATACGCAGTATTTT. It is translated as CASSPPLAGDKDTQYF.

This clonotype was observed many times. CDR3 amino acids: CASSWTGVETQYF. Written as DNA, the CDR3 is TGCGCCAGCAGCTGGACAGGGGTGGAGACCCAGTACTTC. The J gene is TRBJ2-5, the V gene TRBV5-1; 9 bases match TRBD1. V lost 3 bases and J lost 5; bases outside the gene matches: 2. CDR3 length equals 13 residues. CDR1 is SGHRS, CDR2 YFSETQ, per germline. The full variable domain, in which reference TRBV5-1 and TRBJ2-5 provide the parts outside the CDR3, is KAGVTQTPRYLIKTRGQQVTLSCSPISGHRSVSWYQQTPGQGLQFLFEYFSETQRNKGNFPGRFSGRQFSNSRSEMNVSTLELGDSALYLCASSWTGVETQYFGPGTRLLVL.

This clonotype was seen a handful of times. The chain combines TRBV19 with TRBJ2-5, with a tentative D call TRBD2 (6 bases). CDR3 length equals 15 residues. Germline loops: CDR1 LNHDA, CDR2 SQIVND (reference sequence). Trimming removed 4 bases from V and 2 bases from J, with 14 bases in between. CDR3 DNA: TGTGCCAGTAGTAGGTATCCGGGGGTACAAGAGACCCAGTACTTC. Encoded protein: CASSRYPGVQETQYF. Full variable domain (missing parts from reference TRBV19 and TRBJ2-5): DGGITQSPKYLFRKEGQNVTLSCEQNLNHDAMYWYRQDPGQGLRLIYYSQIVNDFQKGDIAEGYSVSREKKESFPLTVTSAQKNPTAFYLCASSRYPGVQETQYFGPGTRLLVL.

The CDR3 bases are TGTGCCAGCAGCTTTCAGACGGATCGTAATTCACCCCTCCACTTT. It yields the protein CASSFQTDRNSPLHF. V usage is TRBV7-2 and J usage is TRBJ1-6; unclear D gene. The CDR3 sequence is 15 residues long. Per the germline V gene, CDR1 is SGHTA and CDR2 is FQGNSA. Trimming stripped 3 bases from V and 6 bases from J, with 12 bases between. The variable domain in full, completed from reference TRBV7-2 and TRBJ1-6, reads GAGVSQSPSNKVTEKGKDVELRCDPISGHTALYWYRQSLGQGLEFLIYFQGNSAPDKSGLPSDRFSAERTGGSVSTLTIQRTQQEDSAVYLCASSFQTDRNSPLHFGNGTRLTVT.

The chain couples TRBV5-1 to TRBJ2-1, with 12 nucleotides matching TRBD1. In germline, CDR1 is SGHRS, CDR2 YFSETQ. This CDR3 comprises 15 residues. V shed 0 bases and J 12 bases; nucleotides not matched to a gene: 7. As DNA, the CDR3 is TGCGCCAGCAGCTTGGTTGGGACAGGGGGCGCGGGGCAGTTCTTC. The encoded protein is CASSLVGTGGAGQFF.

This chain uses TRBV29-1 with TRBJ1-3; D is undetermined. Trimming cost V 3 bases and J 1 base, with 16 bases left between them. This CDR3 is built from 16 residues. The germline V gene has CDR1 SQVTM and CDR2 ANQGSEA. In nucleotides, the CDR3 is TGCAGCGTTGAGGAGATGGTCCGGCCTTCTGGAAACACCATATATTTT. Residues: CSVEEMVRPSGNTIYF.

This clonotype showed up many times. The J gene is TRBJ1-1, the V gene TRBV6-5; D gene unclear. Germline loops: CDR1 MNHEY, CDR2 SVGAGI. This CDR3 contains 13 residues. Trimming took off 0 bases at V and 10 bases at J, with 12 bases between the two ends. The CDR3 DNA reads as TGTGCCAGCAGTTACTCGATAGGGTCGAGAGCTTTCTTT. Translated: CASSYSIGSRAFF.

The chain has TRBV6-2 or TRBV6-3 and TRBJ2-1, with 7 bases fitting TRBD1. From germline, CDR1 is MNHEY and CDR2 SVGEGT. Germline trimming cut 3 bases from V and 2 bases from J; bases unmatched to any gene: 7. The CDR3 spans 16 residues. DNA of the CDR3: TGTGCCAGCAGTTATAATGGACAGGATACCTACAATGAGCAGTTCTTC. As protein: CASSYNGQDTYNEQFF.

This clonotype was seen more than once but under ten times. This chain uses TRBV3-1 with TRBJ1-1, with TRBD1 matching over 8 bases. The CDR3 consists of 13 residues. The V gene's germline CDR1 is LGHDT and CDR2 YNNKEL (reference sequence). The ends lost 5 bases at V and 8 bases at J; junction bases unmatched: 7. The CDR3 DNA follows: TGTGCCAGCAGCTACGGACAGGGATTAGAAGCTTTCTTT. Its protein product is CASSYGQGLEAFF. The complete variable domain, with remaining parts taken from reference TRBV3-1 and TRBJ1-1, reads DTAVSQTPKYLVTQMGNDKSIKCEQNLGHDTMYWYKQDSKKFLKIMFSYNNKELIINETVPNRFSPKSPDKAHLNLHINSLELGDSAVYFCASSYGQGLEAFFGQGTRLTVV.

This clonotype was seen only a few times. The chain joins TRBV30 to TRBJ2-1, with D possibly being TRBD1 (5 bases). The CDR3 consists of 13 residues. Germline-derived CDR1 and CDR2 are GTSNPN and SVGIG (reference sequence). Between the trimmed V and J ends, which lost 4 bases and 2 bases, there was a span of 9 bases. The CDR3 region has the DNA TGTGCCTGGATGACAGAGACCTACAATGAGCAGTTCTTC. It encodes CAWMTETYNEQFF.

The chain uses TRBV7-6 and TRBJ2-3; TRBD1 aligns across 9 bases. V dropped 1 base and J dropped 4; count of bases not matched to a gene: 15. The CDR3 runs to 19 residues. Germline-derived CDR1 and CDR2 are SGHVS and FNYEAQ. The CDR3 protein is CASSLDPPNRDRVADTQYF. As DNA, the CDR3 is TGTGCCAGCAGCTTAGACCCTCCGAACCGGGACAGGGTTGCAGATACGCAGTATTTT.

This chain links TRBV7-8 with TRBJ2-2; 10 bases match TRBD1. Per the germline V gene, CDR1 is SGHVS and CDR2 is FQNEAQ. J was trimmed by 6 bases and V by 4 bases; bases with no gene match: 5. The CDR3 totals 15 residues. In nucleotides, the CDR3 is TGTGCCAGCAGCTGGGACAGGGGAAGGTCCGGGGAGCTGTTTTTT. Translating it yields CASSWDRGRSGELFF.

This clonotype was seen at least ten times. The gene calls are TRBV12-3 or TRBV12-4 and TRBJ2-5; D not resolved. This CDR3 has 18 amino acids. Trimming pared 8 bases from V and 2 bases from J, leaving 27 bases between. The CDR3 loop reads CASSVSVVPRAIQETQYF. The CDR3 DNA is TGTGCCAGCTCAGTTTCGGTAGTTCCGAGAGCTATACAAGAGACCCAGTACTTC.